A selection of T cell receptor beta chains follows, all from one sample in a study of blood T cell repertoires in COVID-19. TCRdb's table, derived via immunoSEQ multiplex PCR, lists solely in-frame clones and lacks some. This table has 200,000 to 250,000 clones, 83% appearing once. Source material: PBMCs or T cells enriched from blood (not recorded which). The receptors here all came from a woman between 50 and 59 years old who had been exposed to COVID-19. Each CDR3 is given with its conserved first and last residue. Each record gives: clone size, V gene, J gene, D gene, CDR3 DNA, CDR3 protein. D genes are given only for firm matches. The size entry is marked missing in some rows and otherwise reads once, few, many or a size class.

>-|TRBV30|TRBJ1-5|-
TGTGCCTGGAGCCCGGGACAAGGCAATCAGCCCCAGCATTTT
CAWSPGQGNQPQHF
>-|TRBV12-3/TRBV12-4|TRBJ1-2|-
TGTGCCAGCAGTTATGCAGCTAACTATGGCTACACCTTC
CASSYAANYGYTF
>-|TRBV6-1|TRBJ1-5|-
TGTGCCAGCAGTGGTCACAAGACAACTCATAGCAATCAGCCCCAGCATTTT
CASSGHKTTHSNQPQHF
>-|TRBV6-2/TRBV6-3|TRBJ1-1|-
TGTGCCAGCAGTGTACAGGCAAACACTGAAGCTTTCTTT
CASSVQANTEAFF
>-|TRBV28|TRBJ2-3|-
TGTGCCAGCAGTTCCACAGGGGAGGGCACAGATACGCAGTATTTT
CASSSTGEGTDTQYF
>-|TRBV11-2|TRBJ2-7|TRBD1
TGTGCCAGCAGCTCCCCGGGACAGAAGTACGAGCAGTACTTC
CASSSPGQKYEQYF
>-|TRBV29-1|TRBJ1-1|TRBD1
TGCAGCGTTAACAGGGGGCCCGGTGAAGCTTTCTTT
CSVNRGPGEAFF
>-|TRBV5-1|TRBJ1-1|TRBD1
TGCGCCAGCAGCTTGGGGGACAGGGGAAGCACTGAAGCTTTCTTT
CASSLGDRGSTEAFF
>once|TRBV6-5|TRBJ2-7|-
TGTGCCAGCAGTTACCAGGACTTTTCCTACGAGCAGTACTTC
CASSYQDFSYEQYF
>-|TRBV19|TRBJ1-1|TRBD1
TGTGCCAGTAAGGGGGCCTCGGGCATGAACACTGAAGCTTTCTTT
CASKGASGMNTEAFF
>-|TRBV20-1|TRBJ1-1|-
TGCAGTGTCGTAGACACTGAAGCTTTCTTT
CSVVDTEAFF
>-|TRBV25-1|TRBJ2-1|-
TGTGCCAGCAGGAAGGGACTCCCCGGAAACAATGAGCAGTTCTTC
CASRKGLPGNNEQFF
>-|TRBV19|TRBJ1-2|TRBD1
TGTGCCAGTAGCCCCCGACAGGGTGGGAGGGGCTACACCTTC
CASSPRQGGRGYTF
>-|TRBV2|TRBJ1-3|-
TGTGCCAGCAGTGCCCGGGGGGCCCGCTCTGGAAACACCATATATTTT
CASSARGARSGNTIYF
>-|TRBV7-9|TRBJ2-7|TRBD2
TGTGCCAGCAGCTTCGCCCGGGAGGGGGACGAGCAGTACTTC
CASSFAREGDEQYF
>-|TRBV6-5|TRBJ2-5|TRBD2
TGTGCCAGCAAAAACACCCGGGGGGTAGGGACCCAGTACTTC
CASKNTRGVGTQYF
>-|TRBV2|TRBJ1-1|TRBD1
TGTGCCAGCATCGGATTGACAGGGGGCGCGGCTTTCTTT
CASIGLTGGAAFF
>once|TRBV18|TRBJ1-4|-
TGTGCCAGCTCATCTCTAAGGGGCCTAGATGAAAAACTGTTTTTT
CASSSLRGLDEKLFF
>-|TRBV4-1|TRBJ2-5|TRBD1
TGCGCCAGCAGCCACCAGACAGGGCGGCGTGAGACCCAGTACTTC
CASSHQTGRRETQYF
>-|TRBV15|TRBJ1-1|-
TGTGCCACCAGCAGTCCCAGGGGACGGAATGCTTTCTTT
CATSSPRGRNAFF
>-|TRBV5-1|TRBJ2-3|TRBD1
TGCGCCAGCAGCTCTCAAGACCGGGACAGGGGGATAGCTACGCAGTATTTT
CASSSQDRDRGIATQYF
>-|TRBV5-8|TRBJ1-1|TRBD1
TGTGCCAGCAGCTTGCAGGGGGCGGTTGAAGCTTTCTTT
CASSLQGAVEAFF
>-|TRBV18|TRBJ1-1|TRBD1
TGTGCCAGCTCGTCCTTACAGGGGGAAGCTTTCTTT
CASSSLQGEAFF
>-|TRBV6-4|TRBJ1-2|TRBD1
TGTGCCAGCAGTGGTGGGGGCAGGGGGGAGTATGGCTACACCTTC
CASSGGGRGEYGYTF
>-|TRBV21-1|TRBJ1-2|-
TGTGCCAGCAGCTTGCGGACAGGGGGCATAGGTGGCTACACCTTC
CASSLRTGGIGGYTF
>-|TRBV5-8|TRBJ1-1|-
TGTGCCAGCAGCCTTAGGACAGCCATGAACACTGAAGCTTTCTTT
CASSLRTAMNTEAFF
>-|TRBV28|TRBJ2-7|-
TGTGCCAGCAGTACCGGACAGATAAGCTCCTACGAGCAGTACTTC
CASSTGQISSYEQYF
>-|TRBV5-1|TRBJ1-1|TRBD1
TGCGCCAGCAGCTTTTTTCCGGGACAGTCGTCGATGGCTTTCTTT
CASSFFPGQSSMAFF
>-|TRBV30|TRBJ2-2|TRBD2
TGTGCCTGGGCGGGACTAGCGAACACCGGGGAGCTGTTTTTT
CAWAGLANTGELFF